This T cell receptor (beta chain) was obtained from a study of cytomegalovirus exposure and HLA in healthy donors. Study-wide background: A previous analysis identified about 110 million unique TCR beta sequences derived from about 180 million T cells. An early release of data contained approximately 80 million unique TCRs, which came from HLA-typed donors. Whole-study results and caveats: The authors confirmed in vitro that a few CMV-associated chains were specific for CMV antigens.

Primers included in the PCR were 60 Vbeta and 13 Jbeta primers. The table came from immunoSEQ multiplex PCR; TCRdb's copy has only in-frame clones and leaves some out. The sample lists 150,000 to 200,000 clones; 75% to 90% were seen once. As for this clone: Its matching antigen is unknown.

The sequencing sample was made of PBMCs. The sequence was collected from a girl aged 2 to 9 in good health and CMV-seropositive.

Here the CDR3 DNA reads TGTGCCTGGAGTCCCCCTCGGACAGGGCTCGACAATGAGCAGTTCTTC. This gives the protein CAWSPPRTGLDNEQFF. The J gene is TRBJ2-1, the V gene TRBV30; 8 positions agree with TRBD1. There are 16 residues in the CDR3. CDR1 GTSNPN and CDR2 SVGIG come from the germline V gene (reference sequence). With V trimmed by 2 bases and J by 5 bases, 11 bases remained unmatched.